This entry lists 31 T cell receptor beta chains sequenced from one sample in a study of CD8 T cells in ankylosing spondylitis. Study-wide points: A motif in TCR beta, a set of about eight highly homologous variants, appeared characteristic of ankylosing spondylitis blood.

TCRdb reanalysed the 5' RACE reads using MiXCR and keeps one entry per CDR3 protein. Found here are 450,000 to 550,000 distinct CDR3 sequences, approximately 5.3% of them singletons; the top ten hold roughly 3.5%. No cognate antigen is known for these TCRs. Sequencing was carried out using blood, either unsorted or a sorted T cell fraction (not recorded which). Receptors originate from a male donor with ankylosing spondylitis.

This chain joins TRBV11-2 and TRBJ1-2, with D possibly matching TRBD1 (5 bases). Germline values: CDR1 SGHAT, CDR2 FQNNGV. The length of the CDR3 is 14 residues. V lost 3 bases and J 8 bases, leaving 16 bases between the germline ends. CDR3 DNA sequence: TGTGCCAGCAGCTTTGCTCCGAACCAGGGCGGCTACACCTTC. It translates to CASSFAPNQGGYTF.

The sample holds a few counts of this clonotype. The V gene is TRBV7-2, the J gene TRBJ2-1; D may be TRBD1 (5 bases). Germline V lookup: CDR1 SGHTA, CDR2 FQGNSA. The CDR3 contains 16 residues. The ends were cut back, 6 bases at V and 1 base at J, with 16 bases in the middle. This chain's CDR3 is CASSKLPRGSYNEQFF. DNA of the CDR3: TGTGCCAGCAGTAAACTCCCTAGGGGATCCTACAATGAGCAGTTCTTC.

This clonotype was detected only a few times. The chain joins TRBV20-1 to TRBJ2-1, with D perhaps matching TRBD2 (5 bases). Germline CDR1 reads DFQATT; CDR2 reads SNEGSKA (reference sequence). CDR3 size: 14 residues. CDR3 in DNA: TGCTCAATGGTAGAGCCCGGGATCCACAATGAGCAGTTCTTC. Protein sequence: CSMVEPGIHNEQFF.

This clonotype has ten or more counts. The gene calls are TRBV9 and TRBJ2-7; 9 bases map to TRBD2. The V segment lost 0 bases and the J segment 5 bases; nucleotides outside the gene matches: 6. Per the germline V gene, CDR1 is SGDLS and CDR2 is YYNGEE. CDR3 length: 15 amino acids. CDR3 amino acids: CASSVDGGRANEQYF. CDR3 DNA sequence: TGTGCCAGCAGCGTAGACGGCGGGAGGGCCAACGAGCAGTACTTC. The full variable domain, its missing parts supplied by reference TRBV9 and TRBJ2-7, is DSGVTQTPKHLITATGQRVTLRCSPRSGDLSVYWYQQSLDQGLQFLIQYYNGEERAKGNILERFSAQQFPDLHSELNLSSLELGDSALYFCASSVDGGRANEQYFGPGTRLTVT.

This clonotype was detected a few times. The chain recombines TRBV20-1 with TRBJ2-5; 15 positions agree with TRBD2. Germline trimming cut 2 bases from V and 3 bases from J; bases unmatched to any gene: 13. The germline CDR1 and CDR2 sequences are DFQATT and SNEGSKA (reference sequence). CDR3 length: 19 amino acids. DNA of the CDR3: TGCAGTGCTAGACCCTTACCGGGACTAGCGGGAGGCGGGGAAGAGACCCAGTACTTC. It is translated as CSARPLPGLAGGGEETQYF.

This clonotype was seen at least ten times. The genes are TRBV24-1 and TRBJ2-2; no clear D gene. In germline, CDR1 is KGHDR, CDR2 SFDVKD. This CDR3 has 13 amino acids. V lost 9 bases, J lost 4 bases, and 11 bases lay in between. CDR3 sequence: CATETTGTGELFF. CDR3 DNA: TGTGCCACCGAGACGACGGGCACCGGGGAGCTGTTTTTT.

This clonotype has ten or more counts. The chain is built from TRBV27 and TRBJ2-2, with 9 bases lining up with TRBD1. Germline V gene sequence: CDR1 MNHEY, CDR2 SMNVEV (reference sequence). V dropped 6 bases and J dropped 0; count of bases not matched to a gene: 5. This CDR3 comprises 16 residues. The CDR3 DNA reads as TGTGCCAGCAGGCGACAGGGGGTATCGAACACCGGGGAGCTGTTTTTT. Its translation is CASRRQGVSNTGELFF.

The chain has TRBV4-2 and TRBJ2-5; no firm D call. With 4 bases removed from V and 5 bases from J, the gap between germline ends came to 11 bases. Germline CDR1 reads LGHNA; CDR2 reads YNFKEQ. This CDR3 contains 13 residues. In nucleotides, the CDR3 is TGTGCCAGCAGCCCCGGCATCTGGGAGACCCAGTACTTC. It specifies CASSPGIWETQYF.

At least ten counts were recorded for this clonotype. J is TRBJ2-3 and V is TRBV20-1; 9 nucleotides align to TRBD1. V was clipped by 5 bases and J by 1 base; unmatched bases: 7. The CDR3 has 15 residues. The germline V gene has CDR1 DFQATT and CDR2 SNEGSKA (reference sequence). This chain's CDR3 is CSAFTGGRGTDTQYF. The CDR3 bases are TGCAGTGCTTTTACAGGGGGCCGAGGCACAGATACGCAGTATTTT.

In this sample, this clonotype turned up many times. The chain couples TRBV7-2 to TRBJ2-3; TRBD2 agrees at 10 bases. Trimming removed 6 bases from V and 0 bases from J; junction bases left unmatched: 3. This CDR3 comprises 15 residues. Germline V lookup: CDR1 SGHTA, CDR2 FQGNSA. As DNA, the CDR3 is TGTGCCAGCAGACCAGCGGGAGGGAGCACAGATACGCAGTATTTT. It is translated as CASRPAGGSTDTQYF.

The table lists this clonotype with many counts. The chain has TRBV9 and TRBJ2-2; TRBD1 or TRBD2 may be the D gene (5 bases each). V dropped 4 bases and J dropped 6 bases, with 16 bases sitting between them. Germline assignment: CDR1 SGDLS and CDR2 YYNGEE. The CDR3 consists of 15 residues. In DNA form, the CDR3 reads TGTGCCAGCAGCCCTGGTGGGACCACCCCCGGGGAGCTGTTTTTT. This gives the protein CASSPGGTTPGELFF.

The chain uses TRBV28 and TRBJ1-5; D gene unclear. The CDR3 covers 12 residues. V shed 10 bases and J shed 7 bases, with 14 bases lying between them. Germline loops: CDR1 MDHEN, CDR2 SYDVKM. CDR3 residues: CATRGREQPQHF. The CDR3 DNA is TGTGCCACAAGAGGGAGGGAACAGCCCCAGCATTTT. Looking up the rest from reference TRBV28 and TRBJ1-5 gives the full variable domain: DVKVTQSSRYLVKRTGEKVFLECVQDMDHENMFWYRQDPGLGLRLIYFSYDVKMKEKGDIPEGYSVSREKKERFSLILESASTNQTSMYLCATRGREQPQHFGDGTRLSIL.

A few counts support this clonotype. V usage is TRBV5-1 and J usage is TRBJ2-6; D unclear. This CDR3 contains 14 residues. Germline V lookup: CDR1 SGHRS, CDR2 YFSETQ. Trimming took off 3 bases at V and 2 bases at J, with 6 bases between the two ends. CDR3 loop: CASSSTAGANVLTF. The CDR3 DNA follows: TGCGCCAGCAGCTCCACAGCTGGGGCCAACGTCCTGACTTTC. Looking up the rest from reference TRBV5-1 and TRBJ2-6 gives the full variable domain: KAGVTQTPRYLIKTRGQQVTLSCSPISGHRSVSWYQQTPGQGLQFLFEYFSETQRNKGNFPGRFSGRQFSNSRSEMNVSTLELGDSALYLCASSSTAGANVLTFGAGSRLTVL.

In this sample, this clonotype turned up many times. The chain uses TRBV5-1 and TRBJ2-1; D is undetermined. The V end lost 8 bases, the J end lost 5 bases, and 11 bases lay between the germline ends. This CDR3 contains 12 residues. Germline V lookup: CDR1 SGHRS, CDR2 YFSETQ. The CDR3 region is CASSPQHNEQFF. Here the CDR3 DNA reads TGCGCCAGTAGCCCGCAGCACAATGAGCAGTTCTTC.

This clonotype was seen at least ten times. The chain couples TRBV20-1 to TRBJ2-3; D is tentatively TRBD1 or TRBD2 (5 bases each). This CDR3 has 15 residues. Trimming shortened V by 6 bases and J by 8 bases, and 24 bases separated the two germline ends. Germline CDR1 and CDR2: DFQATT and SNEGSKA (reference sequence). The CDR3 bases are TGCAGTGCCTTCCGCACCTCAGAGGGGTTTCGTACGCAGTATTTT. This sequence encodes CSAFRTSEGFRTQYF.

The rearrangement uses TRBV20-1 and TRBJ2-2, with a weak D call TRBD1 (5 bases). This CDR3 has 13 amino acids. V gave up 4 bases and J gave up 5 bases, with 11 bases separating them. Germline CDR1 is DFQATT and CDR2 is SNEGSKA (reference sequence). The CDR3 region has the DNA TGCAGTGCTAAGCCAGGGCCAACCGGGGAGCTGTTTTTT. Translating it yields CSAKPGPTGELFF.

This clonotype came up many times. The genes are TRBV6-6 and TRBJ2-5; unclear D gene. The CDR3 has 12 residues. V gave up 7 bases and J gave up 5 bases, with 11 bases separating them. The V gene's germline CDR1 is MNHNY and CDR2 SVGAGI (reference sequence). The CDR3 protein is CASNGPRETQYF. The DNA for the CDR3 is TGTGCCAGCAACGGCCCGAGGGAGACCCAGTACTTC.

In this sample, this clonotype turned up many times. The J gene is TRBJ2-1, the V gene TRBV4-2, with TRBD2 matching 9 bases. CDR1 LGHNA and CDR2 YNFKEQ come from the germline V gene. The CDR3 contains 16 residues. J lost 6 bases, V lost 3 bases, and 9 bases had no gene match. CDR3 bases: TGTGCCAGCAGCCAGGTCAGGGCTAGCGGGGCCAATGAGCAGTTCTTC. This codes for CASSQVRASGANEQFF.

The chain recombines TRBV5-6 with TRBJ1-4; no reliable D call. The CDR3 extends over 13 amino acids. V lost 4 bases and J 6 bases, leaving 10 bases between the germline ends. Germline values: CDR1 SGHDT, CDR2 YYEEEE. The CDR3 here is CASSPGLYEKLFF. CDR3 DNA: TGTGCCAGCAGCCCCGGGCTTTATGAAAAACTGTTTTTT.

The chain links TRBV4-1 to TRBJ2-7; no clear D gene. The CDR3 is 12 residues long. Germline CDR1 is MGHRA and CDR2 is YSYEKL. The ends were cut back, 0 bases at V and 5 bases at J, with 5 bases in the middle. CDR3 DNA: TGCGCCAGCAGCCAAGATAACAACGAGCAGTACTTC. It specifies CASSQDNNEQYF.

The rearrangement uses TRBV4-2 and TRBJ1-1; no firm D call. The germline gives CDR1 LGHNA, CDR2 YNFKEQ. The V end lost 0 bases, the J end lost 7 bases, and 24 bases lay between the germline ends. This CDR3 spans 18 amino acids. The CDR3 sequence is CASSQDVGSGRGGLEAFF. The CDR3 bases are TGTGCCAGCAGCCAAGATGTGGGCTCTGGCAGAGGAGGACTTGAAGCTTTCTTT.

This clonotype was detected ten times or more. The CDR3 DNA reads as TGTGCCAGCAGCCCGACAGGGCGAGAGACCCAGTACTTC. It yields the protein CASSPTGRETQYF. The gene calls are TRBV12-3 or TRBV12-4 and TRBJ2-5; 7 bases are a match to TRBD1. With 6 bases clipped from V and 4 bases from J, the junction kept 5 bases outside the gene matches. The CDR3 length is 13 residues.

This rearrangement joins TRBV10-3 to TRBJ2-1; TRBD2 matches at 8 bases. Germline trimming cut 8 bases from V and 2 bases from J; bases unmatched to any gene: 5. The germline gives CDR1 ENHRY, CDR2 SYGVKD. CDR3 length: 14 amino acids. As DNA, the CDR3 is TGTGCCATCTCCGGGGGGGCAGCCTACAATGAGCAGTTCTTC. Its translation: CAISGGAAYNEQFF.

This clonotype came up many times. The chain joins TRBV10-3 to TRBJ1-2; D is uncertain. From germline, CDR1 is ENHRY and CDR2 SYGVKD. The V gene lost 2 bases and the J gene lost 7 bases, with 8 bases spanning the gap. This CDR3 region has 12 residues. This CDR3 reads CAISEGPFGYTF. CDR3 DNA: TGTGCCATCAGTGAGGGACCCTTTGGCTACACCTTC.

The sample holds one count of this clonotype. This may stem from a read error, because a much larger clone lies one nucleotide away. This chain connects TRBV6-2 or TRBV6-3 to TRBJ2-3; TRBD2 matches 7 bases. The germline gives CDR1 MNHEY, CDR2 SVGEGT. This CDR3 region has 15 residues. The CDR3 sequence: CASSYSRGRRDTQNF. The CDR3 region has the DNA TGTGCCAGCAGTTACTCCCGCGGGAGAAGAGATACGCAGAATTTT.

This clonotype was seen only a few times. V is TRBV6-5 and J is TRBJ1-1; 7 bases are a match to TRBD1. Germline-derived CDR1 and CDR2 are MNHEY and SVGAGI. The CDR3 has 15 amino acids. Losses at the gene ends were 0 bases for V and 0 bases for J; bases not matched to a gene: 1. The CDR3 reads CASSYSGQMNTEAFF. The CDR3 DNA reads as TGTGCCAGCAGTTACTCGGGACAGATGAACACTGAAGCTTTCTTT.

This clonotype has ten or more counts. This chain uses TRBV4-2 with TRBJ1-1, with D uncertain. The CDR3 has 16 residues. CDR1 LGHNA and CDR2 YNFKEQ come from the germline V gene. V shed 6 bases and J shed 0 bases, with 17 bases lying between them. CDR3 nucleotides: TGTGCCAGCAGAAACCTCGAGGTTGGAATGAACACTGAAGCTTTCTTT. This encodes CASRNLEVGMNTEAFF.

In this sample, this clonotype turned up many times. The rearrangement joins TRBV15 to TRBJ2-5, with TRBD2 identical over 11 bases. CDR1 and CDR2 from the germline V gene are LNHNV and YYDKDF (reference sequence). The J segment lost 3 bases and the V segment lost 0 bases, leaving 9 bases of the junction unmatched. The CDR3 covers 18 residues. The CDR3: CATSRDLGLAGGEETQYF. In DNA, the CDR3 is TGTGCCACCAGCAGAGATCTGGGGCTAGCGGGAGGTGAAGAGACCCAGTACTTC.

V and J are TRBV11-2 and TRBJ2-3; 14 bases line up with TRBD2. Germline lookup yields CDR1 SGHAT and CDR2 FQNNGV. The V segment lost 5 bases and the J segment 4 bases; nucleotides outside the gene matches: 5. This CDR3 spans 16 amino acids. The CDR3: CASSRGLAGEADTQYF. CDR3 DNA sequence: TGTGCCAGCAGCCGGGGACTAGCGGGAGAGGCAGATACGCAGTATTTT. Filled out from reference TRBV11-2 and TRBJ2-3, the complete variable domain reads EAGVAQSPRYKIIEKRQSVAFWCNPISGHATLYWYQQILGQGPKLLIQFQNNGVVDDSQLPKDRFSAERLKGVDSTLKIQPAKLEDSAVYLCASSRGLAGEADTQYFGPGTRLTVL.

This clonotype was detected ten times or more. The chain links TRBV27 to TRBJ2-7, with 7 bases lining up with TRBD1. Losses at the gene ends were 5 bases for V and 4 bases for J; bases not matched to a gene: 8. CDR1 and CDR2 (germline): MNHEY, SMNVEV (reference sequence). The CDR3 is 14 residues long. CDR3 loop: CASSRTGILYEQYF. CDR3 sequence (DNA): TGTGCCAGCAGTCGGACAGGTATCTTGTACGAGCAGTACTTC.

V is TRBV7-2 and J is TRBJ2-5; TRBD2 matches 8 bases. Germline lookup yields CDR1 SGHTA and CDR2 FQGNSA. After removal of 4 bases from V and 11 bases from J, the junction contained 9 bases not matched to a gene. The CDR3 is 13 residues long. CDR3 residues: CASSSTSALPQYF. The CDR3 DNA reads TGTGCCAGCAGCTCGACTAGCGCCCTCCCGCAGTACTTC.